These T cell receptor beta chains were read from a single sample in a study of early T cells in non-severe SARS-CoV-2 infection. TCRdb redid the calling of the 5' RACE reads with MiXCR, one entry per CDR3 protein. The table has fewer than 75,000 distinct CDR3 sequences, roughly 18% seen once; the top ten hold about 8.4%. The input for sequencing was whole blood, taken at baseline. The receptors were gathered from an adult who was a healthcare worker with PCR-confirmed SARS-CoV-2 infection or an uninfected control (not recorded which). CDR3s include the opening cysteine and the closing phenylalanine or tryptophan. D genes are given only for firm matches. A row's size may be missing; if present it is once, few, many or a size class.

j_gene,v_gene,d_gene,abundance,CDR3nt,CDR3aa
TRBJ2-7,TRBV28,.,many,TGTGCCAGCAGTTTAAGTCATTCCTGGGCGGAGCCCTACGAGCAGTACTTC,CASSLSHSWAEPYEQYF
TRBJ1-2,TRBV27,.,.,TGTGCCAGCAGCCCCACCTCGGCCGGGGCACTAGGCTACACCTTC,CASSPTSAGALGYTF
TRBJ1-3,TRBV3-1,.,once,TGTGCCAGCAGCCAAGTTGAAGACACCATATATTTT,CASSQVEDTIYF
TRBJ1-2,TRBV2,TRBD1,.,TGTGCCAGCAGTGAAACAGGGGATGGCTACACCTTC,CASSETGDGYTF
TRBJ2-7,TRBV6-5,TRBD1,few,TGTGCCAGCAGGTCCGGGACAGGGGTTCCCGAGCAGTACTTC,CASRSGTGVPEQYF
TRBJ1-2,TRBV6-2/TRBV6-3,.,.,TGTGCCAGCAGCTCCTGGGGGACTGACTATGGCTACACCTTC,CASSSWGTDYGYTF
TRBJ1-6,TRBV6-1,TRBD1,few,TGTGCCAGCAGTGCGCACGACAGGGGTTCACCCCTCCACTTT,CASSAHDRGSPLHF
TRBJ2-5,TRBV7-8,.,.,TGTGCCAGCAGTACCCCGACGCAGGGGGGGAGAGAGACCCAGTACTTC,CASSTPTQGGRETQYF
TRBJ2-1,TRBV20-1,.,.,TGCAGTGCTAGACCGAGCAACAATGAGCAGTTCTTC,CSARPSNNEQFF
TRBJ1-6,TRBV11-2,.,.,TGTGCCAGCAGCTTAGATTGGAATTCACCCCTCCACTTT,CASSLDWNSPLHF
TRBJ1-6,TRBV7-9,.,.,TGTGCCAGCAGCTTAGTCGTAGGCTCACCCCTCCACTTT,CASSLVVGSPLHF
TRBJ2-5,TRBV6-2/TRBV6-3,.,.,TGTGCCAGCAGTTCACGGCGGCAAGAGACCCAGTACTTC,CASSSRRQETQYF
TRBJ1-2,TRBV5-1,.,few,TGCGCCAGCAGACCATCGACAGGCGAGAACTATGGCTACACCTTC,CASRPSTGENYGYTF
TRBJ2-5,TRBV11-2,.,many,TGTGCCAGCAGCACCCAAATGACCCAGTACTTC,CASSTQMTQYF
TRBJ1-2,TRBV7-2,.,.,TGTGCCAGCAGCTTTAAGATTCCGGTGGGAGGCAACTATGGCTACACCTTC,CASSFKIPVGGNYGYTF
TRBJ2-7,TRBV18,.,.,TGTGCCAGCTCGCGGGAAGCCTACGAGCAGTACTTC,CASSREAYEQYF
TRBJ2-7,TRBV27,.,many,TGTGCCAGCAGTTTATACGGCAGCTCCTACGAGCAGTACTTC,CASSLYGSSYEQYF
TRBJ2-7,TRBV7-2,TRBD1,.,TGTGCCAGCAGCTTAGCGTCGGGACAGCTGGGGTACGAGCAGTACTTC,CASSLASGQLGYEQYF
TRBJ2-1,TRBV6-6,.,.,TGTGCCAGCAGTTCTCAGGGCGATGAGCAGTTCTTC,CASSSQGDEQFF
TRBJ1-2,TRBV7-8,TRBD1,.,TGTGCCAGCAGCCCGAGTAGGGGGCTCGGCTACACCTTC,CASSPSRGLGYTF
TRBJ2-3,TRBV7-9,.,.,TGTGCCACCAATCCTGAGGGACCGTGGACAGATACGCAGTATTTT,CATNPEGPWTDTQYF
TRBJ1-5,TRBV7-9,.,few,TGTGCCAGCAGCCTCGGACAGACTAGCAATCAGCCCCAGCATTTT,CASSLGQTSNQPQHF
TRBJ2-3,TRBV5-1,TRBD2,.,TGCGCCAGCAGCGGAACCGGGACTAGCCACACAGATACGCAGTATTTT,CASSGTGTSHTDTQYF
TRBJ2-6,TRBV24-1,.,.,TGTGCCACCAGTGATTCGGCAATAACTGGGGCCAACGTCCTGACTTTC,CATSDSAITGANVLTF
TRBJ1-3,TRBV18,.,few,TGTGCCAGCTCACGCCCAGTCCCGGGAAACACCATATATTTT,CASSRPVPGNTIYF
TRBJ1-6,TRBV11-2,.,.,TGTGCCAGCAGCTTATTGACAGGAGATTCACCCCTCCACTTT,CASSLLTGDSPLHF
TRBJ1-1,TRBV6-2/TRBV6-3,.,few,TGTGCCAGCAGCATAAGAACTGAAGCTTTCTTT,CASSIRTEAFF
TRBJ1-5,TRBV12-3/TRBV12-4,TRBD1,many,TGTGCCAGCAGTTTGGCGGGACAGGGGGCGCGTATCAATCAGCCCCAGCATTTT,CASSLAGQGARINQPQHF
TRBJ2-7,TRBV30,.,few,TGTGCCTGGGGCGACAGAAGCTACGAGCAGTACTTC,CAWGDRSYEQYF
TRBJ1-5,TRBV19,.,.,TGTGCCAGTAGTATTAGTTCTCGTGATCAGCCCCAGCATTTT,CASSISSRDQPQHF
TRBJ2-1,TRBV18,.,.,TGTGCCAGCTCACCACCCGGGGTGTATGAGCAGTTCTTC,CASSPPGVYEQFF
TRBJ2-2,TRBV20-1,.,many,TGCAGTGCTAGACTAGCCTCCACCGGGGAGCTGTTTTTT,CSARLASTGELFF
TRBJ2-7,TRBV18,TRBD2,.,TGTGCCAGCTCGCCTTCAGGACCCAGCGGGGCCTACGAGCAGTACTTC,CASSPSGPSGAYEQYF
TRBJ1-1,TRBV12-3/TRBV12-4,.,few,TGTGCCAGCAGTTTGAGAAAGGACGGAACCATCTTT,CASSLRKDGTIF
TRBJ2-1,TRBV5-6,.,many,TGTGCCAGCAGCCCGTGGGTTAACAATGAGCAGTTCTTC,CASSPWVNNEQFF
TRBJ1-2,TRBV2,.,.,TGTGCCAGCAGTGAAATAGCTGGGCGCAGGACCTTC,CASSEIAGRRTF
TRBJ2-7,TRBV12-3/TRBV12-4,.,few,TGTGCCAGCAGTTTAGCGAGAGAGCAGTACTTC,CASSLAREQYF
TRBJ2-3,TRBV7-2,TRBD2,.,TGTGCCACCGGGACTAGCGTTAGCACAGATACGCAGTATTTT,CATGTSVSTDTQYF
TRBJ2-5,TRBV5-5,.,.,TGTGCCAGCAGCTTTGGGACCTTAGGACAAGAGACCCAGTACTTC,CASSFGTLGQETQYF
TRBJ2-3,TRBV7-2,TRBD2,.,TGTGCCAGCAGCTTAGCGGGGTTAGCGGGAAGCACAGATACGCAGTATTTT,CASSLAGLAGSTDTQYF
TRBJ1-3,TRBV29-1,.,few,TGCAGCGTTGGGCAGACCTCTGGAAACACCATATATTTT,CSVGQTSGNTIYF
TRBJ2-1,TRBV10-2,TRBD1,few,TGCGCCAGCGCCAGGGACAGGGGGCCAGACAATGAGCAGTTCTTC,CASARDRGPDNEQFF
TRBJ1-1,TRBV29-1,TRBD1,few,TGCAGCGTGACCCAGACAGGGGGTCGAGGAGAAGCTTTCTTT,CSVTQTGGRGEAFF
TRBJ2-7,TRBV5-4,TRBD2,.,TGTGCCAGCAGCAGACAGGGGACTAGCGGGAGCTACGAGCAGTACTTC,CASSRQGTSGSYEQYF
TRBJ2-7,TRBV12-3/TRBV12-4,TRBD2,few,TGTGCCAGCAGTCACGGACTAGCAGGGAGAGAGCAGTACTTC,CASSHGLAGREQYF
TRBJ2-6,TRBV13,TRBD2,few,TGTGCCAGCAGCCTTCGGGAGGGCTACAAGGCTGGGGCCAACGTCCTGACTTTC,CASSLREGYKAGANVLTF
TRBJ2-1,TRBV9,.,.,TGTGCCAGCAGCGTATATGGACGCAATGAGCAGTTCTTC,CASSVYGRNEQFF
TRBJ2-7,TRBV7-2,TRBD2,many,TGTGCCAGCAGCTTGGGACTAGCGGGAACCGGCTACGAGCAGTACTTC,CASSLGLAGTGYEQYF
TRBJ2-5,TRBV19,TRBD1,many,TGTGCCAGTTCGACAGGGAAGGAGACCCAGTACTTC,CASSTGKETQYF
TRBJ2-2,TRBV27,.,few,TGTGCCACCAGACGTGGGGGTGCCGGGGAGCTGTTTTTT,CATRRGGAGELFF